Listed here are 27 T cell receptor beta chains from one sample, sequenced in a study of OX40 agonist ivuxolimab in advanced cancers. Measured with immunoSEQ multiplex PCR; TCRdb has only the in-frame clones, and not every one. The sample lists around 63,000 clones; roughly 89% were seen once. Sequencing was performed on CD4+ or CD8+ T cells sorted from blood, taken in a trial of the OX40 agonist ivuxolimab. The receptors were sampled from an adult with an advanced solid tumor such as melanoma, head and neck, liver or kidney cancer.

For the CDR3, the DNA is TGTGCCAGCAGCGCGCGGGGGGGCGCCACTGAAGCTTTCTTT. It codes for CASSARGGATEAFF. The chain is built from TRBV9 and TRBJ1-1, with D maybe TRBD1 (6 bases). Germline V gene data show CDR1 as SGDLS and CDR2 as YYNGEE. The CDR3 spans 14 residues. Trimming shortened V by 3 bases and J by 4 bases, and 13 bases separated the two germline ends.

The chain carries TRBV19 and TRBJ2-1, with 10 positions matching TRBD1. The CDR3 is 13 residues long. The trim removed 8 bases at V and 6 bases at J, leaving 4 bases unmatched. Germline assignment: CDR1 LNHDA and CDR2 SQIVND (reference sequence). CDR3 bases: TGTGCCAGTGCGGGACAGGGGCGCAATGAGCAGTTCTTC. It is translated as CASAGQGRNEQFF.

V is TRBV6-1 and J is TRBJ2-3; TRBD2 aligns across 14 bases. CDR3 length: 17 amino acids. Germline CDR1 MNHNS, CDR2 SASEGT. The junction had 6 bases not matched to a gene; V was cut back by 3 bases and J by 4 bases. CDR3 coding DNA: TGTGCCAGCAGTGATAGGGGACTAGCGGGGGCATCAGATACGCAGTATTTT. Residues: CASSDRGLAGASDTQYF.

This clone was seen a single time. The chain is built from TRBV6-5 and TRBJ1-5, with D tentatively TRBD1 (6 bases). Trimming took 6 bases from V and 0 from J, leaving 12 bases between them. Germline V gives CDR1 MNHEY, CDR2 SVGAGI. The CDR3 is made up of 15 amino acids. The chain's CDR3 is CASRSTGASNQPQHF. The CDR3 DNA reads as TGTGCCAGCAGGTCGACAGGCGCTAGCAATCAGCCCCAGCATTTT.

The gene calls are TRBV10-1 and TRBJ2-6, with unresolved D. Germline assignment: CDR1 WNHNN and CDR2 SYGVQD (reference sequence). The V and J ends lost 6 bases and 0 bases respectively, with 9 bases between them. The CDR3 sequence is 15 residues long. The DNA for the CDR3 is TGCGCCAGCAGCGCCGATAGCTCTGGGGCCAACGTCCTGACTTTC. Translation: CASSADSSGANVLTF.

The chain joins TRBV21-1 to TRBJ2-5; TRBD1 reflects the table's D call only, with no check against the DNA. TRBV21-1 is noted as a pseudogene. The CDR3 is 14 residues long. The CDR3 here is CASSIQHREATQYF. The CDR3 nucleotides are TGTGCCAGCAGCATACAGCACAGGGAAGCGACCCAGTACTTC.

This clone appeared a few times. The rearrangement joins TRBV4-2 to TRBJ1-1; a possible D gene is TRBD1 (6 bases). CDR1 LGHNA and CDR2 YNFKEQ come from the germline V gene. CDR3 length equals 14 residues. Trimming cost V 0 bases and J 5 bases, with 10 bases left between them. CDR3 residues: CASSQEGQRTEAFF. Here the CDR3 DNA reads TGTGCCAGCAGCCAAGAGGGACAACGAACTGAAGCTTTCTTT.

The chain joins TRBV7-9 to TRBJ2-7, with D tentatively TRBD1 (6 bases). Germline-derived CDR1 and CDR2 are SEHNR and FQNEAQ (reference sequence). V dropped 5 bases and J dropped 7 bases, with 15 bases sitting between them. The CDR3 has 13 amino acids. For the CDR3, the DNA is TGTGCCAGCAGCCCCCAGGGGCGTGGTGAGCAGTACTTC. It translates to CASSPQGRGEQYF. The whole variable domain, filled in from reference TRBV7-9 and TRBJ2-7, reads DTGVSQNPRHKITKRGQNVTFRCDPISEHNRLYWYRQTLGQGPEFLTYFQNEAQLEKSRLLSDRFSAERPKGSFSTLEIQRTEQGDSAMYLCASSPQGRGEQYFGPGTRLTVT.

This clone was observed a handful of times. The V gene is TRBV19, the J gene TRBJ1-6; tentatively, D is TRBD1 (5 bases). The CDR3 has 15 amino acids. V gave up 5 bases and J gave up 9 bases, with 17 bases separating them. CDR1 LNHDA and CDR2 SQIVND come from the germline V gene (reference sequence). CDR3 in DNA: TGTGCCAGTAGTCGTGGGCAGGGCTCGGGTTCACCCCTCCACTTT. It yields the protein CASSRGQGSGSPLHF.

This clone was counted a single time. V and J are TRBV5-1 and TRBJ1-6; D is undetermined. V was shortened by 0 bases and J by 5 bases, with 12 bases between the two germline ends. The CDR3 runs 16 residues. CDR1 is SGHRS, CDR2 YFSETQ, per germline. CDR3 coding DNA: TGCGCCAGCAGCTTGGTCTGGTTAGGCCATAATTCACCCCTCCACTTT. Encoded protein: CASSLVWLGHNSPLHF.

The CDR3 region has the DNA TGCGCCAGCAGCTTGGGACAGGGGAATGGCTACACCTTC. Protein product: CASSLGQGNGYTF. The gene calls are TRBV5-1 and TRBJ1-2; the match to TRBD1 covers 8 bases. Germline V lookup: CDR1 SGHRS, CDR2 YFSETQ. The CDR3 has 13 amino acids. J lost 6 bases, V lost 0 bases, and 1 base had no gene match.

The chain links TRBV5-1 to TRBJ1-1; perhaps TRBD1 as D (5 bases). Germline loops: CDR1 SGHRS, CDR2 YFSETQ. V was cut by 0 bases and J by 4 bases, with 10 bases left in between. This CDR3 is built from 14 residues. The CDR3 sequence: CASSLERGGTEAFF. The CDR3 nucleotides read TGCGCCAGCAGCTTGGAGCGGGGGGGCACTGAAGCTTTCTTT.

This clone was observed a few times. The chain has TRBV9 and TRBJ1-4, with D possibly matching TRBD1 (5 bases). Germline V gene lookup returns CDR1 SGDLS and CDR2 YYNGEE. V was shortened by 3 bases and J by 0 bases, with 9 bases between the two germline ends. The CDR3 covers 15 residues. CDR3 nucleotide sequence: TGTGCCAGCAGCGGGGGACCAACAACTAATGAAAAACTGTTTTTT. Translating it yields CASSGGPTTNEKLFF.

V usage is TRBV15 and J usage is TRBJ2-1; no reliable D call. Trimming pared 1 base from V and 10 bases from J, leaving 11 bases between. The CDR3 has 13 amino acids. CDR1 and CDR2 (germline): LNHNV, YYDKDF (reference sequence). The chain's CDR3 is CATSRGALGEQFF. The CDR3 DNA is TGTGCCACCAGCAGAGGTGCCCTGGGGGAGCAGTTCTTC.

The chain combines TRBV5-1 with TRBJ1-2; D is uncertain. With 2 bases removed from V and 6 bases from J, the gap between germline ends came to 5 bases. This CDR3 is built from 11 residues. The germline V gene has CDR1 SGHRS and CDR2 YFSETQ. The CDR3 loop is CASSFGDGYTF. The CDR3 bases are TGCGCCAGCAGCTTCGGGGATGGCTACACCTTC.

This sequence joins TRBV4-1 and TRBJ1-2; D gene uncertain. CDR3 size: 13 residues. The V end lost 3 bases, the J end lost 5 bases, and 10 bases lay between the germline ends. The germline V gene encodes CDR1 MGHRA and CDR2 YSYEKL. For the CDR3, the DNA is TGCGCCAGCAGCCAGGAAGCACCTTATGGCTACACCTTC. Protein: CASSQEAPYGYTF.

The CDR3 here is CASSYSSRGAYEQYF. For the CDR3, the DNA is TGTGCCAGCAGTTACTCTTCACGGGGGGCCTACGAGCAGTACTTC. V gene TRBV27 combines with J gene TRBJ2-7; 7 positions agree with TRBD2. The CDR3 is made up of 15 amino acids. Germline loops: CDR1 MNHEY, CDR2 SMNVEV (reference sequence). V was clipped by 4 bases and J by 2 bases; unmatched bases: 8.

This chain uses TRBV7-9 with TRBJ2-3; D might be TRBD2 (5 bases). The V end lost 5 bases, the J end lost 5 bases, and 8 bases lay between the germline ends. CDR3 length: 12 residues. CDR1 and CDR2 from the germline V gene are SEHNR and FQNEAQ (reference sequence). CDR3 in DNA: TGTGCCAGCAGCCCCCGGGGAGATACGCAGTATTTT. It encodes CASSPRGDTQYF.

The gene calls are TRBV30 and TRBJ1-2, with D possibly being TRBD1 (5 bases). The CDR3 sequence is 12 residues long. Trimming shortened V by 4 bases and J by 7 bases, and 13 bases separated the two germline ends. Germline V gene lookup returns CDR1 GTSNPN and CDR2 SVGIG (reference sequence). The CDR3 loop is CAWTRANGGYTF. CDR3 sequence (DNA): TGTGCCTGGACCAGGGCTAACGGTGGCTACACCTTC.

This chain uses TRBV19 with TRBJ1-1, with a tentative D call TRBD1 (6 bases). The ends were cut back, 7 bases at V and 1 base at J, with 13 bases in the middle. The germline V gene has CDR1 LNHDA and CDR2 SQIVND (reference sequence). The CDR3 extends over 14 amino acids. This chain's CDR3 is CASNTGIQNTEAFF. The CDR3 DNA reads TGTGCCAGTAACACAGGGATCCAGAACACTGAAGCTTTCTTT.

Only one count was recorded for this clone. The J gene is TRBJ1-2, the V gene TRBV18, with 8 bases that match TRBD1. The germline V gene has CDR1 KGHSH and CDR2 LQKENI. The CDR3 has 15 residues. The V segment lost 5 bases and the J segment 5 bases; nucleotides outside the gene matches: 10. The CDR3 is CASSAGQGVFYGYTF. The DNA for the CDR3 is TGTGCCAGCTCAGCAGGACAGGGTGTTTTTTATGGCTACACCTTC.

V gene TRBV10-2 combines with J gene TRBJ2-3; TRBD2 is a possible D gene (6 bases). Deletions cut 2 bases from V and 2 bases from J, with 11 bases between. CDR3 length: 15 amino acids. CDR1 is WSHSY, CDR2 SAAADI, per germline. CDR3 amino acids: CASSESSGNTDTQYF. Here the CDR3 DNA reads TGCGCCAGCAGTGAGAGTAGCGGCAACACAGATACGCAGTATTTT.

The chain employs TRBV5-8 and TRBJ2-3; 8 nucleotides align to TRBD2. Germline CDR1 and CDR2: SGHTS and YDEGEE. V lost 4 bases and J lost 4; bases outside the gene matches: 8. CDR3 length: 15 amino acids. CDR3 DNA: TGTGCCAGCAGCCGCAGCGGGGGTGGGGCAGATACGCAGTATTTT. Amino acids: CASSRSGGGADTQYF.

The chain uses TRBV2 and TRBJ1-6; weak D call: TRBD1 (6 bases). The V and J ends lost 6 bases and 5 bases respectively, with 17 bases between them. The germline V gene encodes CDR1 SNHLY and CDR2 FYNNEI. The CDR3 length is 16 residues. Written as DNA, the CDR3 is TGTGCCAGCAGACAAAAAACAGGGTTGGATAATTCACCCCTCCACTTT. Amino acids: CASRQKTGLDNSPLHF.

This clone was observed once. This chain joins TRBV6-5 and TRBJ2-1; 7 bases are shared with TRBD2. With 6 bases clipped from V and 5 bases from J, the junction kept 4 bases outside the gene matches. Germline V CDR1 and CDR2: MNHEY, SVGAGI. The CDR3 loop spans 13 amino acids. CDR3 amino acids: CASRSGIDNEQFF. The CDR3 DNA reads TGTGCCAGCAGGAGCGGGATTGACAATGAGCAGTTCTTC.

The J gene is TRBJ2-4, the V gene TRBV6-5, with D perhaps given as TRBD1 or TRBD2 (6 bases each). Trimming left V 4 bases short and J 6 bases short, with 16 bases between. Germline V lookup: CDR1 MNHEY, CDR2 SVGAGI. This CDR3 has 15 residues. CDR3 residues: CASSWGEGGGNIQYF. The CDR3 nucleotides read TGTGCCAGCAGTTGGGGTGAGGGGGGTGGAAACATTCAGTACTTC.

The rearrangement joins TRBV19 to TRBJ1-2; D call uncertain. The germline V gene encodes CDR1 LNHDA and CDR2 SQIVND (reference sequence). V lost 1 base and J lost 8, with 8 bases in between. The CDR3 spans 12 residues. CDR3 bases: TGTGCCAGTAGTATAGCTCAAACCGGCTACACCTTC. It codes for CASSIAQTGYTF.